These 28 T cell receptor beta chains originate from one sample sequenced in a study of blood T cell repertoires in COVID-19. Some clones are missing from TCRdb's copy, which holds only in-frame ones; the method was immunoSEQ multiplex PCR. The sample contains some 150,000 clones, 75% to 80% of which appear only once. Sample: PBMCs or T cells enriched from blood (not recorded which). The receptor source for this set is a woman in her forties or fifties who had recovered from COVID-19.

This clone was detected only a few times. The V and J genes are TRBV7-6 and TRBJ2-7, with 13 bases that match TRBD2. Trimming cost V 4 bases and J 4 bases; bases outside gene matches: 7. Germline CDR1 is SGHVS and CDR2 is FNYEAQ. The CDR3 is 16 residues long. CDR3 protein: CASSSETSGGFYEQYF. CDR3 nucleotide sequence: TGTGCCAGCAGCTCAGAGACTAGCGGGGGGTTTTACGAGCAGTACTTC.

The rearrangement links TRBV14 to TRBJ2-1; TRBD2 aligns across 10 bases. CDR3 length: 21 amino acids. V dropped 1 base and J dropped 0; count of bases not matched to a gene: 15. The V gene's germline CDR1 is SGHDN and CDR2 FVKESK. The DNA for the CDR3 is TGTGCCAGCAGCCAAGCCATCCCGGGACTAGCGTCCCCAAGCTCCTACAATGAGCAGTTCTTC. Its translation is CASSQAIPGLASPSSYNEQFF.

This clone was seen just once. The rearrangement joins TRBV6-6 to TRBJ1-1; 8 bases match TRBD1. Germline values: CDR1 MNHNY, CDR2 SVGAGI (reference sequence). V was clipped by 5 bases and J by 1 base; unmatched bases: 6. The CDR3 spans 15 residues. As DNA, the CDR3 is TGTGCCAGCAGTCCCCAGGGGGCAACGAACACTGAAGCTTTCTTT. Protein: CASSPQGATNTEAFF.

The gene calls are TRBV7-6 and TRBJ2-7, with TRBD2 identical over 10 bases. Unmatched junction bases numbered 6, after V lost 1 base and J lost 6 bases. Looked up from germline, CDR1 is SGHVS and CDR2 is FNYEAQ. The CDR3 runs to 15 residues. CDR3 residues: CASSLGSLAGAEQYF. The CDR3 DNA is TGTGCCAGCAGCTTAGGATCGCTAGCGGGAGCCGAGCAGTACTTC.

The chain employs TRBV10-3 and TRBJ1-1, with 8 bases matching TRBD1. Germline loops: CDR1 ENHRY, CDR2 SYGVKD. With 7 bases clipped from V and 3 bases from J, the junction kept 13 bases outside the gene matches. The CDR3 contains 16 residues. This chain's CDR3 is CAIKAGGGRVDTEAFF. For the CDR3, the DNA is TGTGCCATCAAGGCAGGGGGCGGAAGAGTGGACACTGAAGCTTTCTTT.

The V gene is TRBV6-5, the J gene TRBJ2-5; D may be TRBD1 (6 bases). The length of the CDR3 is 11 residues. The germline V and J ends were trimmed by 7 bases and 3 bases, with 6 bases remaining between them. Germline values: CDR1 MNHEY, CDR2 SVGAGI. The CDR3 DNA reads as TGTGCCAGCAACAGGGAAGAGACCCAGTACTTC. Amino acid sequence: CASNREETQYF.

Only a few counts were recorded for this clone. The same CDR3 also results from other DNA sequences found in this sample. V and J are TRBV9 and TRBJ1-3, with TRBD1 matching 7 bases. The V gene end was trimmed by 4 bases and the J gene end by 7 bases; junction bases not matched to a gene: 11. The CDR3 spans 15 residues. CDR1 SGDLS and CDR2 YYNGEE come from the germline V gene. The CDR3 loop is CASSPHRGPGNTIYF. The CDR3 DNA reads as TGTGCCAGCAGCCCTCACAGGGGTCCCGGCAACACCATATATTTT.

The genes are TRBV11-2 and TRBJ1-6, with a possible D match to TRBD1 (5 bases). The germline gives CDR1 SGHAT, CDR2 FQNNGV. CDR3 length equals 12 residues. Between the trimmed V and J ends, which lost 1 base and 12 bases, there was a span of 7 bases. The CDR3 loop reads CASSLGGQPLHF. The DNA of the CDR3 is TGTGCCAGCAGCTTAGGGGGCCAACCCCTCCACTTT.

This clone was recorded only once. The chain links TRBV27 to TRBJ2-1; TRBD2 might be the D (5 bases). The CDR3 length is 12 residues. Germline V lookup: CDR1 MNHEY, CDR2 SMNVEV (reference sequence). Trimming removed 6 bases from V and 8 bases from J, with 11 bases in between. The CDR3 region has the DNA TGTGCCAGCAGGCGGCTCGGGGATGAGCAGTTCTTC. As protein: CASRRLGDEQFF.

The V gene is TRBV5-1, the J gene TRBJ1-1; D is unresolved. The CDR3 consists of 14 residues. Trimming pared 0 bases from V and 1 base from J, leaving 7 bases between. Germline V gene sequence: CDR1 SGHRS, CDR2 YFSETQ. The CDR3 loop reads CASSLGPKNTEAFF. CDR3 coding DNA: TGCGCCAGCAGCTTGGGTCCAAAGAACACTGAAGCTTTCTTT.

This clone has a handful of counts. The V call is TRBV4-1, the J call TRBJ2-1, with TRBD2 identical over 13 bases. Per the germline V gene, CDR1 is MGHRA and CDR2 is YSYEKL. The CDR3 contains 19 residues. Unmatched junction bases numbered 5, after V lost 0 bases and J lost 0 bases. The CDR3 nucleotides read TGCGCCAGCAGCCAAGAGTCACTAGCGGGGGGGAGCTCCTACAATGAGCAGTTCTTC. This sequence encodes CASSQESLAGGSSYNEQFF.

The rearrangement joins TRBV11-2 to TRBJ1-3, with D uncertain. This CDR3 is 13 amino acids long. V was cut by 8 bases and J by 1 base, with 9 bases left in between. CDR1 is SGHAT and CDR2 is FQNNGV in the germline V gene. The CDR3 region has the DNA TGTGCCAGCGTTGTGACTTCTGGAAACACCATATATTTT. Its protein is CASVVTSGNTIYF.

V usage is TRBV5-1 and J usage is TRBJ1-1; 8 positions match TRBD1. Looked up from germline, CDR1 is SGHRS and CDR2 is YFSETQ. The CDR3 has 14 amino acids. V gave up 4 bases and J gave up 4 bases; unmatched junction bases: 6. CDR3: CASSVDRVGTEAFF. DNA of the CDR3: TGCGCCAGCAGCGTGGACAGGGTAGGCACTGAAGCTTTCTTT.

In its sample, this clone was seen once. The chain couples TRBV19 to TRBJ2-7, with 7 bases lining up with TRBD2. Germline CDR1 LNHDA, CDR2 SQIVND (reference sequence). J gave up 6 bases and V 5 bases, and 4 bases lay outside the gene matches. The CDR3 totals 12 residues. The CDR3 sequence is CASSSPGGEQYF. CDR3 bases: TGTGCCAGTAGTTCCCCGGGGGGCGAGCAGTACTTC.

The rearrangement uses TRBV5-1 and TRBJ1-1, with TRBD1 matching 8 bases. Trimming removed 0 bases from V and 3 bases from J; junction bases left unmatched: 10. Germline V gives CDR1 SGHRS, CDR2 YFSETQ. There are 17 residues in the CDR3. The CDR3 DNA reads as TGCGCCAGCAGCTTGGGACAGGGGACTTTTCTCTACACTGAAGCTTTCTTT. Its translation: CASSLGQGTFLYTEAFF.

The chain employs TRBV3-1 (or the pseudogene TRBV3-2) and TRBJ2-1, with 9 bases matching TRBD1. This CDR3 comprises 16 residues. The V gene's germline CDR1 is LGHDT and CDR2 YNNKEL (reference sequence). Unmatched junction bases numbered 9, after V lost 5 bases and J lost 4 bases. The CDR3 DNA is TGTGCCAGCAGCGACAGGGGGGGAGCGTCGTACAATGAGCAGTTCTTC. Protein: CASSDRGGASYNEQFF.

This rearrangement joins TRBV28 to TRBJ1-6, with TRBD1 matching 7 bases. CDR1 is MDHEN, CDR2 SYDVKM, per germline. Trimming removed 5 bases from V and 8 bases from J; junction bases left unmatched: 6. The CDR3 runs to 14 residues. The CDR3 DNA reads TGTGCCAGCAGTACCCCGGGACAGTATTCACCCCTCCACTTT. This gives the protein CASSTPGQYSPLHF.

This chain uses TRBV27 with TRBJ1-1; TRBD1 matches 7 bases. Germline assignment: CDR1 MNHEY and CDR2 SMNVEV (reference sequence). The CDR3 length is 13 residues. With V trimmed by 5 bases and J by 3 bases, 3 bases remained unmatched. Here the CDR3 DNA reads TGTGCCAGCAGTCTTACAGGGGACACTGAAGCTTTCTTT. It encodes CASSLTGDTEAFF.

This chain links TRBV6-5 with TRBJ2-1; 11 bases fit TRBD2. Germline CDR1 is MNHEY and CDR2 is SVGAGI. V lost 5 bases, J lost 8 bases, and 2 bases stayed unmatched. CDR3 length: 13 amino acids. The DNA for the CDR3 is TGTGCCAGCAGTCCTAGCGGGAGGTATGAGCAGTTCTTC. It specifies CASSPSGRYEQFF.

The V gene is TRBV19, the J gene TRBJ1-1; D not certain. Germline V gives CDR1 LNHDA, CDR2 SQIVND (reference sequence). The CDR3 has 15 residues. The V gene lost 1 base and the J gene lost 4 bases, with 13 bases spanning the gap. CDR3 residues: CASSIVGDISTEAFF. The CDR3 bases are TGTGCCAGTAGTATAGTTGGAGATATAAGCACTGAAGCTTTCTTT.

The sample holds one count of this clone. V gene TRBV7-8 combines with J gene TRBJ1-4; TRBD1 is a possible D gene (5 bases). The CDR3 is 13 residues long. Germline V gene lookup returns CDR1 SGHVS and CDR2 FQNEAQ. Deletions cut 5 bases from V and 7 bases from J, with 11 bases between. The CDR3 DNA reads TGTGCCAGCAGCCCCCCGGGGGGTGAAAAACTGTTTTTT. Protein: CASSPPGGEKLFF.

The chain has TRBV6-6 and TRBJ2-7; D ambiguous. Between the trimmed V and J ends, which lost 0 bases and 0 bases, there was a span of 6 bases. Germline V gene data show CDR1 as MNHNY and CDR2 as SVGAGI (reference sequence). The CDR3 has 14 amino acids. CDR3 protein: CASSYSSDSYEQYF. CDR3 coding DNA: TGTGCCAGCAGTTACTCTAGTGACTCCTACGAGCAGTACTTC.

CDR3 sequence: CASSRAGGDTEAFF. CDR3 sequence (DNA): TGTGCCAGCTCACGTGCAGGGGGTGACACTGAAGCTTTCTTT. This chain links TRBV18 with TRBJ1-1; TRBD1 aligns across 7 bases. J lost 3 bases, V lost 4 bases, and 5 bases had no gene match. The CDR3 runs to 14 residues. The V gene's germline CDR1 is KGHSH and CDR2 LQKENI.

This clone was picked up one time. The rearrangement uses TRBV7-9 and TRBJ2-2; maybe TRBD1 (5 bases). Germline V CDR1 and CDR2: SEHNR, FQNEAQ (reference sequence). Trimming left V 3 bases short and J 7 bases short, with 12 bases between. The length of the CDR3 is 14 residues. The CDR3 reads CASSFLQGGGELFF. For the CDR3, the DNA is TGTGCCAGCAGCTTCCTGCAGGGCGGCGGGGAGCTGTTTTTT. Based on the CDR3 plus reference TRBV7-9 and TRBJ2-2, the full variable domain is DTGVSQNPRHKITKRGQNVTFRCDPISEHNRLYWYRQTLGQGPEFLTYFQNEAQLEKSRLLSDRFSAERPKGSFSTLEIQRTEQGDSAMYLCASSFLQGGGELFFGEGSRLTVL.

CDR3 nucleotides: TGTGCCAGCAGCGTAGCTTCGGGAATCGGGACCGGGGAGCTGTTTTTT. It specifies CASSVASGIGTGELFF. The rearrangement joins TRBV9 to TRBJ2-2; the D gene is possibly TRBD2 (5 bases). The CDR3 has 16 amino acids. CDR1 and CDR2 from the germline V gene are SGDLS and YYNGEE. V lost 0 bases to trimming and J lost 5 bases, with 14 bases between them.

This rearrangement joins TRBV28 to TRBJ2-1; TRBD2 agrees at 9 bases. Germline V lookup: CDR1 MDHEN, CDR2 SYDVKM. This CDR3 region has 13 residues. Trimming removed 7 bases from V and 9 bases from J; junction bases left unmatched: 7. The CDR3: CASTAGGEIEQFF. The CDR3 bases are TGTGCCAGCACGGCGGGAGGGGAGATTGAGCAGTTCTTC.

The chain joins TRBV11-3 to TRBJ2-5, with TRBD2 as a possible D gene (5 bases). Per germline, CDR1 SGHNT and CDR2 YENEEA. This CDR3 has 15 residues. With 5 bases removed from V and 5 bases from J, the gap between germline ends came to 18 bases. CDR3 nucleotides: TGTGCCAGCAGCCCAAGAACCGGGGAGAGGGAGACCCAGTACTTC. Its protein product is CASSPRTGERETQYF.

DNA of the CDR3: TGTGCCACCAGTGATTTCCATACCGGGAATGAGCAGTTCTTC. It encodes CATSDFHTGNEQFF. V gene TRBV24-1 combines with J gene TRBJ2-1; D unresolved. Trimming shortened V by 1 base and J by 7 bases, and 10 bases separated the two germline ends. Germline CDR1 reads KGHDR; CDR2 reads SFDVKD. The CDR3 length is 14 residues.